Each of the 32 T cell receptor beta chains below was sequenced from the same sample in a study of T cells in Graves' hyperthyroidism and ophthalmopathy. It was RNA transcripts that yielded the amplified TCR beta CDR3 regions. First-round RT-PCR with HTBI primers amplified the TCR CDR3 region. TCRdb passed the multiplex PCR reads through MiXCR, listing each CDR3 protein once. The table includes about 700,000 distinct CDR3 sequences, about 15% detected once. What was sequenced was blood. These receptor sequences come from a woman aged 18 to 35 with Graves' hyperthyroidism.

This clonotype was counted ten times or more. The chain uses TRBV11-2 and TRBJ1-1, with D uncertain. V lost 5 bases to trimming and J lost 8 bases, with 15 bases between them. Germline CDR1 SGHAT, CDR2 FQNNGV. This CDR3 contains 13 residues. In DNA form, the CDR3 reads TGTGCCAGCAGCCTAAGAATGACCTACGAAGCTTTCTTT. Encoded protein: CASSLRMTYEAFF.

This chain connects TRBV20-1 to TRBJ2-1, with 7 nucleotides matching TRBD2. CDR1 and CDR2 from the germline V gene are DFQATT and SNEGSKA (reference sequence). J lost 0 bases, V lost 0 bases, and 5 bases had no gene match. The CDR3 consists of 16 residues. The CDR3 reads CSARDQRGSSYNEQFF. CDR3 sequence (DNA): TGCAGTGCTAGAGATCAGCGGGGTAGCTCCTACAATGAGCAGTTCTTC.

This clonotype was observed many times. The chain recombines TRBV7-2 with TRBJ2-4; D possibly corresponds to TRBD2 (6 bases). CDR1 is SGHTA and CDR2 is FQGNSA in the germline V gene. The CDR3 loop spans 13 amino acids. V was trimmed by 1 base and J by 8 bases, leaving 9 bases between them. The CDR3 loop reads CASSLVSGDIQYF. The CDR3 coding sequence is TGTGCCAGCAGCTTAGTTAGCGGAGACATTCAGTACTTC.

This clonotype appeared many times. V gene TRBV27 combines with J gene TRBJ2-3; TRBD1 matches 8 bases. Germline V CDR1 and CDR2: MNHEY, SMNVEV (reference sequence). V shed 2 bases and J 8 bases; nucleotides not matched to a gene: 12. The CDR3 contains 16 residues. Here the CDR3 reads CASSLEVTGAIGTQYF. Here the CDR3 DNA reads TGTGCCAGCAGTTTAGAGGTGACAGGGGCGATTGGTACGCAGTATTTT.

Many counts were recorded for this clonotype. This rearrangement joins TRBV2 to TRBJ2-7; 9 positions match TRBD1. This CDR3 comprises 13 residues. V dropped 11 bases and J dropped 7; count of bases not matched to a gene: 12. Germline values: CDR1 SNHLY, CDR2 FYNNEI. The CDR3 here is CAGRQGGGREQYF. The CDR3 DNA sequence: TGTGCCGGAAGACAGGGGGGAGGCCGGGAGCAGTACTTC.

This CDR3 is CASSLMLGGDTSYEQYF. The CDR3 DNA sequence: TGTGCCAGCAGCTTGATGCTGGGCGGGGATACGAGCTACGAGCAGTACTTC. The chain is built from TRBV5-5 and TRBJ2-7; D possibly corresponds to TRBD2 (6 bases). The CDR3 is made up of 17 amino acids. The V end lost 1 base, the J end lost 3 bases, and 20 bases lay between the germline ends. Looked up from germline, CDR1 is SGHKS and CDR2 is YYEKEE (reference sequence).

The gene calls are TRBV19 and TRBJ2-5; 8 bases are a match to TRBD1. This CDR3 has 14 residues. Germline V gene sequence: CDR1 LNHDA, CDR2 SQIVND (reference sequence). Trimming cost V 6 bases and J 2 bases; bases outside gene matches: 5. The chain's CDR3 is CASRDRGLQETQYF. The CDR3 coding sequence is TGTGCCAGTAGAGACAGGGGACTTCAAGAGACCCAGTACTTC.

The gene calls are TRBV20-1 and TRBJ2-1; TRBD2 matches at 9 bases. There are 16 residues in the CDR3. Germline CDR1 DFQATT, CDR2 SNEGSKA (reference sequence). The V segment lost 5 bases and the J segment 2 bases; nucleotides outside the gene matches: 10. The DNA for the CDR3 is TGCAGTGCTGCCCCGCTGGGCGGGAGGGCCTACAATGAGCAGTTCTTC. Its translation: CSAAPLGGRAYNEQFF.

This clonotype occurred a few times. The J gene is TRBJ2-1, the V gene TRBV2; 11 bases fit TRBD2. Unmatched junction bases numbered 6, after V lost 5 bases and J lost 9 bases. This CDR3 contains 14 residues. CDR1 is SNHLY and CDR2 is FYNNEI in the germline V gene. The CDR3: CASSIAGGPSEQFF. Written as DNA, the CDR3 is TGTGCCAGCAGTATAGCGGGAGGGCCTTCTGAGCAGTTCTTC.

The sample holds a few counts of this clonotype. This chain joins TRBV4-1 and TRBJ1-1, with TRBD1 matching 9 bases. The length of the CDR3 is 16 residues. CDR1 is MGHRA, CDR2 YSYEKL, per germline. V dropped 2 bases and J dropped 5; count of bases not matched to a gene: 9. This CDR3 reads CASSQRAGDRETEAFF. CDR3 in DNA: TGCGCCAGCAGCCAAAGGGCTGGGGACAGGGAAACTGAAGCTTTCTTT.

This clonotype was counted ten times or more. The chain employs TRBV7-3 and TRBJ2-1; 10 nucleotides align to TRBD2. The CDR3 extends over 16 amino acids. Germline V CDR1 and CDR2: SGHTA, FQGTGA. V shed 6 bases and J 0 bases; nucleotides not matched to a gene: 5. CDR3: CASSTIAGGSYNEQFF. CDR3 in DNA: TGTGCCAGCAGTACTATAGCGGGAGGCTCCTACAATGAGCAGTTCTTC.

This clonotype was detected only a few times. The chain couples TRBV6-5 to TRBJ2-1; perhaps TRBD1 as D (5 bases). The germline V gene encodes CDR1 MNHEY and CDR2 SVGAGI. This CDR3 is 17 amino acids long. Trimming removed 2 bases from V and 2 bases from J, with 16 bases in between. In DNA, the CDR3 is TGTGCCAGCAGTTACACCCCCCTAACAGGTGCCTACAATGAGCAGTTCTTC. This gives the protein CASSYTPLTGAYNEQFF.

This clonotype was seen at least ten times. The chain couples TRBV7-9 to TRBJ2-1; 8 bases agree with TRBD2. Per germline, CDR1 SEHNR and CDR2 FQNEAQ (reference sequence). This CDR3 contains 15 residues. The V segment lost 3 bases and the J segment 7 bases; nucleotides outside the gene matches: 8. CDR3 residues: CASSLGTRDLNEQFF. The DNA of the CDR3 is TGTGCCAGCAGCTTGGGGACTAGGGACCTTAATGAGCAGTTCTTC.

The sample holds many counts of this clonotype. The chain joins TRBV7-2 to TRBJ2-1; 9 bases agree with TRBD2. The germline V gene encodes CDR1 SGHTA and CDR2 FQGNSA. Trimming at V came to 3 bases and at J to 3 bases, leaving 12 bases not matched to a gene. The CDR3 spans 18 residues. The CDR3 DNA follows: TGTGCCAGCAGCTTGACCTTGCCGGGACTAGCCGGCTACAATGAGCAGTTCTTC. Translated: CASSLTLPGLAGYNEQFF.

The sample holds many counts of this clonotype. V usage is TRBV6-1 and J usage is TRBJ2-7; tentatively, D is TRBD1 (6 bases). Trimming shortened V by 6 bases and J by 6 bases, and 12 bases separated the two germline ends. Germline loops: CDR1 MNHNS, CDR2 SASEGT. The CDR3 is 12 amino acids. The CDR3 coding sequence is TGTGCCAGCAGGACACAGGGTTTCGAGCAGTACTTC. Translation: CASRTQGFEQYF.

This chain joins TRBV10-3 and TRBJ2-7; D may be TRBD2 (6 bases). Germline CDR1 is ENHRY and CDR2 is SYGVKD. The V end lost 8 bases, the J end lost 0 bases, and 11 bases lay between the germline ends. The CDR3 loop spans 13 amino acids. This CDR3 reads CAILGTFSYEQYF. In DNA, the CDR3 is TGTGCCATCTTGGGGACTTTCTCCTACGAGCAGTACTTC.

This clonotype was detected only a few times. The gene calls are TRBV4-1 and TRBJ1-6, with D possibly TRBD1 on 6 matching bases. CDR1 and CDR2 from the germline V gene are MGHRA and YSYEKL. V dropped 1 base and J dropped 4 bases, with 14 bases sitting between them. This CDR3 comprises 17 residues. The DNA of the CDR3 is TGCGCCAGCAGCCAAGTCCTGGGGACACTTTATAATTCACCCCTCCACTTT. It is translated as CASSQVLGTLYNSPLHF.

This clonotype came up many times. This chain joins TRBV12-3 or TRBV12-4 and TRBJ1-1; 7 bases line up with TRBD1. The CDR3 is made up of 13 amino acids. After removal of 4 bases from V and 5 bases from J, the junction contained 4 bases not matched to a gene. CDR3 nucleotides: TGTGCCAGCAGTTCACAGGGGCGGACTGAAGCTTTCTTT. Translation: CASSSQGRTEAFF.

This clonotype has more than one count but fewer than ten. This chain connects TRBV10-2 to TRBJ2-7; 12 bases align to TRBD1. The CDR3 is made up of 17 amino acids. After removal of 3 bases from V and 3 bases from J, the junction contained 9 bases not matched to a gene. Germline V gene data show CDR1 as WSHSY and CDR2 as SAAADI. The CDR3 spells CASSDPPGTGGFYEQYF. The CDR3 DNA is TGCGCCAGCAGTGACCCCCCCGGGACAGGGGGCTTCTACGAGCAGTACTTC.

Ten or more counts support this clonotype. This chain uses TRBV20-1 with TRBJ2-1, with a possible D match to TRBD2 (5 bases). Trimming removed 0 bases from V and 0 bases from J, with 12 bases in between. CDR3 size: 16 residues. CDR1 is DFQATT, CDR2 SNEGSKA, per germline (reference sequence). CDR3 DNA: TGCAGTGCTAGAGATCCGGCTAGCCCCTCCTACAATGAGCAGTTCTTC. This gives the protein CSARDPASPSYNEQFF.

The sample holds many counts of this clonotype. The chain uses TRBV28 and TRBJ2-3; TRBD2 matches 7 bases. After removal of 6 bases from V and 5 bases from J, the junction contained 17 bases not matched to a gene. Germline values: CDR1 MDHEN, CDR2 SYDVKM. The length of the CDR3 is 17 residues. The CDR3 loop reads CASRYIKREGIRDTQYF. As DNA, the CDR3 is TGTGCCAGCAGATACATAAAGCGGGAAGGTATCCGAGATACGCAGTATTTT.

This clonotype appeared many times. CDR3 coding DNA: TGTGCCAGCAGCTTAGTATGGGCAGGGGAAACATCCTACAATGAGCAGTTCTTC. This encodes CASSLVWAGETSYNEQFF. This chain uses TRBV11-2 with TRBJ2-1; possible D gene TRBD1, 6 bases. With 1 base removed from V and 1 base from J, the gap between germline ends came to 17 bases. Per the germline V gene, CDR1 is SGHAT and CDR2 is FQNNGV. The CDR3 extends over 18 amino acids. Complete variable domain (other parts from reference TRBV11-2 and TRBJ2-1): EAGVAQSPRYKIIEKRQSVAFWCNPISGHATLYWYQQILGQGPKLLIQFQNNGVVDDSQLPKDRFSAERLKGVDSTLKIQPAKLEDSAVYLCASSLVWAGETSYNEQFFGPGTRLTVL.

The V and J genes are TRBV28 and TRBJ1-5, with D maybe TRBD1 (6 bases). Germline-derived CDR1 and CDR2 are MDHEN and SYDVKM. V was trimmed by 7 bases and J by 1 base, leaving 14 bases between them. The CDR3 length is 15 residues. The CDR3 nucleotides read TGTGCCAGCACAAGAGGACAGACGAGCAATCAGCCCCAGCATTTT. Translating it yields CASTRGQTSNQPQHF.

The chain combines TRBV4-3 with TRBJ2-7, with TRBD2 matching over 8 bases. CDR3 length: 17 amino acids. Germline V gene sequence: CDR1 LGHNA, CDR2 YSLEER. V dropped 2 bases and J dropped 1; count of bases not matched to a gene: 10. CDR3 nucleotide sequence: TGCGCCAGCAGCCAAAATACCCCAACGGGGGGGTCCTACGAGCAGTACTTC. Its translation is CASSQNTPTGGSYEQYF.

This CDR3 is CAISEGLADNEQYF. The CDR3 nucleotides are TGTGCCATCAGTGAGGGACTAGCGGACAATGAGCAGTACTTC. The V gene is TRBV10-3, the J gene TRBJ2-4; 10 positions agree with TRBD2. This CDR3 has 14 residues. CDR1 is ENHRY, CDR2 SYGVKD, per germline. V trimming: 2 bases; J trimming: 13 bases; junction bases outside the gene matches: 8.

This clonotype came up many times. Here the CDR3 DNA reads TGCAGCGTTTACAGCGGGAACACTGAAGCTTTCTTT. Translated, it gives CSVYSGNTEAFF. The chain is built from TRBV29-1 and TRBJ1-1; no clear D gene. Trimming shortened V by 5 bases and J by 1 base, and 8 bases separated the two germline ends. Per germline, CDR1 SQVTM and CDR2 ANQGSEA. CDR3 length: 12 amino acids.

This clonotype was detected only a few times. The chain links TRBV27 to TRBJ2-7; TRBD1 is a possible D gene (6 bases). CDR3 length equals 15 residues. V was trimmed by 2 bases and J by 4 bases, leaving 15 bases between them. Germline assignment: CDR1 MNHEY and CDR2 SMNVEV (reference sequence). The chain's CDR3 is CASSLVWGTKYEQYF. The DNA of the CDR3 is TGTGCCAGCAGTTTAGTTTGGGGGACAAAGTACGAGCAGTACTTC.

The DNA of the CDR3 is TGCGCCAGCAGCCAAGATTTGGCAGGGACAGATACGCAGTATTTT. It specifies CASSQDLAGTDTQYF. The chain employs TRBV4-1 and TRBJ2-3, with D tentatively TRBD1 (5 bases). There are 15 residues in the CDR3. Germline-derived CDR1 and CDR2 are MGHRA and YSYEKL. V lost 0 bases and J 3 bases, leaving 10 bases between the germline ends.

The J gene is TRBJ1-3, the V gene TRBV11-3; D uncertain. V was cut by 5 bases and J by 3 bases, with 14 bases left in between. Germline V gene lookup returns CDR1 SGHNT and CDR2 YENEEA. The CDR3 runs 15 residues. The DNA for the CDR3 is TGTGCCAGCAGCCGCAAAGGGCCGAGTGGAAACACCATATATTTT. It codes for CASSRKGPSGNTIYF.

At least ten counts were recorded for this clonotype. The chain carries TRBV6-1 and TRBJ2-5; tentatively, D is TRBD2 (7 bases). The CDR3 runs to 16 residues. The V and J ends lost 8 bases and 2 bases respectively, with 21 bases between them. Germline CDR1 reads MNHNS; CDR2 reads SASEGT. The CDR3 nucleotides read TGTGCCAGCGGGGGGGCCCTTGAGGCGGTTCAAGAGACCCAGTACTTC. Its translation: CASGGALEAVQETQYF.

CDR3 in DNA: TGTGCCAGCAGTTCCGCCGGGACAGGGGCCGATGAGCAGTTCTTC. Protein sequence: CASSSAGTGADEQFF. This rearrangement joins TRBV6-2 or TRBV6-3 to TRBJ2-1; 10 bases agree with TRBD1. This CDR3 spans 15 amino acids. CDR1 is MNHEY, CDR2 SVGEGT, per germline. V shed 4 bases and J 8 bases; nucleotides not matched to a gene: 8.

The chain is built from TRBV12-3 or TRBV12-4 and TRBJ2-7; the D is unclear. The CDR3 length is 14 residues. Trimming pared 3 bases from V and 3 bases from J, leaving 12 bases between. CDR3 residues: CASSFSQASYEQYF. The CDR3 DNA follows: TGTGCCAGCAGTTTTTCGCAGGCCAGCTACGAGCAGTACTTC.